The 14 T cell receptor beta chains below all came from one sample that was sequenced in a study of cytomegalovirus exposure and HLA in healthy donors. Researchers ran the PCR with 60 Vbeta and 13 Jbeta primers. TCRdb keeps only in-frame clones here, not all; method: immunoSEQ multiplex PCR. The profile shows 120,000 to 150,000 clones, around three quarters of them singletons. Source material: PBMCs. The receptor set was obtained from a man in his forties or fifties in good health and CMV-seropositive.

This rearrangement joins TRBV4-3 to TRBJ1-2, with unresolved D. The CDR3 extends over 13 amino acids. V was clipped by 2 bases and J by 4 bases, with 8 bases between them. The germline V gene encodes CDR1 LGHNA and CDR2 YSLEER. The CDR3 nucleotides read TGCGCCAGCAGCCAACTCTCGGGCTATGGCTACACCTTC. It encodes CASSQLSGYGYTF.

This chain uses TRBV13 with TRBJ2-7, with TRBD1 matching 7 bases. Germline V lookup: CDR1 PRHDT, CDR2 FYEKMQ (reference sequence). The V and J ends lost 0 bases and 4 bases, in that order; junction bases with no gene match: 6. The CDR3 is made up of 15 amino acids. In nucleotides, the CDR3 is TGTGCCAGCAGCTTAGGGCCAGTGACAGGGTACGAGCAGTACTTC. This gives the protein CASSLGPVTGYEQYF.

V gene TRBV7-2 combines with J gene TRBJ2-3; the match to TRBD1 covers 8 bases. The CDR3 covers 16 residues. V dropped 5 bases and J dropped 1; count of bases not matched to a gene: 8. Germline CDR1 and CDR2: SGHTA and FQGNSA. CDR3 DNA: TGTGCCAGCAGCCAGGGGACAGGTCATGGCACAGATACGCAGTATTTT. Residues: CASSQGTGHGTDTQYF.

In its sample, this clone was seen a few times. CDR3 coding DNA: TGTGCCAGCAGCTTAGGTTCATCGGGGAATGGCTACACCTTC. Translation gives CASSLGSSGNGYTF. The V call is TRBV7-9, the J call TRBJ1-2; D not resolved. Between the trimmed V and J ends, which lost 1 base and 6 bases, there was a span of 12 bases. This CDR3 contains 14 residues. Looked up from germline, CDR1 is SEHNR and CDR2 is FQNEAQ (reference sequence). The variable domain in full, completed from reference TRBV7-9 and TRBJ1-2, reads DTGVSQNPRHKITKRGQNVTFRCDPISEHNRLYWYRQTLGQGPEFLTYFQNEAQLEKSRLLSDRFSAERPKGSFSTLEIQRTEQGDSAMYLCASSLGSSGNGYTFGSGTRLTVV.

The chain has TRBV30 and TRBJ2-7; D unresolved. With 2 bases removed from V and 7 bases from J, the gap between germline ends came to 9 bases. CDR3 length equals 11 residues. CDR1 and CDR2 (germline): GTSNPN, SVGIG (reference sequence). CDR3 loop: CAWSLMAEQYF. The CDR3 DNA reads TGTGCCTGGAGTTTGATGGCAGAGCAGTACTTC.

This sequence joins TRBV28 and TRBJ2-3; D remains ambiguous. The germline gives CDR1 MDHEN, CDR2 SYDVKM. The CDR3 runs 13 residues. V dropped 4 bases and J dropped 2 bases, with 7 bases sitting between them. CDR3 residues: CASSSGYTDTQYF. The CDR3 DNA is TGTGCCAGCAGTTCCGGTTACACAGATACGCAGTATTTT.

This CDR3 is CASNHKGQGISSGNTIYF. As DNA, the CDR3 is TGCGCCAGCAATCACAAGGGACAGGGAATAAGCTCTGGAAACACCATATATTTT. The chain links TRBV5-1 to TRBJ1-3; 9 bases agree with TRBD1. Germline CDR1 is SGHRS and CDR2 is YFSETQ. The CDR3 has 18 residues. The V and J ends lost 6 bases and 0 bases, in that order; junction bases with no gene match: 13.

The rearrangement joins TRBV10-1 to TRBJ2-3, with TRBD1 matching over 9 bases. J gave up 0 bases and V 6 bases, and 10 bases lay outside the gene matches. Germline lookup yields CDR1 WNHNN and CDR2 SYGVQD (reference sequence). CDR3 length equals 17 residues. The CDR3 nucleotides are TGCGCCAGCAGCGTGAGTCGGACAGGGGCCAGCACAGATACGCAGTATTTT. It yields the protein CASSVSRTGASTDTQYF.

The gene calls are TRBV30 and TRBJ1-2; 9 bases line up with TRBD1. The V segment lost 1 base and the J segment 6 bases; nucleotides outside the gene matches: 6. The CDR3 loop spans 14 amino acids. Germline CDR1 is GTSNPN and CDR2 is SVGIG (reference sequence). In DNA form, the CDR3 reads TGTGCCTGGAGTGACCGACAGGGGGTGGATGGCTACACCTTC. This translates into CAWSDRQGVDGYTF. The entire variable domain, with the rest obtained from reference TRBV30 and TRBJ1-2, is as follows: SQTIHQWPATLVQPVGSPLSLECTVEGTSNPNLYWYRQAAGRGLQLLFYSVGIGQISSEVPQNLSASRPQDRQFILSSKKLLLSDSGFYLCAWSDRQGVDGYTFGSGTRLTVV.

This rearrangement joins TRBV4-2 to TRBJ1-4; 9 bases are shared with TRBD1. Germline CDR1 reads LGHNA; CDR2 reads YNFKEQ. The CDR3 has 12 residues. V gave up 5 bases and J gave up 10 bases; unmatched junction bases: 2. The CDR3 sequence: CASSDRGGKLFF. The CDR3 DNA reads as TGTGCCAGCAGCGACAGGGGGGGAAAACTGTTTTTT.

The chain links TRBV9 to TRBJ2-2; a possible D gene is TRBD1 (5 bases). CDR1 is SGDLS, CDR2 YYNGEE, per germline. The CDR3 totals 17 residues. V was pared by 0 bases and J by 5 bases, with 17 bases between. The CDR3 DNA sequence: TGTGCCAGCAGCGTAGACCCCAGGGCAGGGCAAACCGGGGAGCTGTTTTTT. Translated: CASSVDPRAGQTGELFF. Together with reference TRBV9 and TRBJ2-2, the CDR3 gives the full variable domain: DSGVTQTPKHLITATGQRVTLRCSPRSGDLSVYWYQQSLDQGLQFLIQYYNGEERAKGNILERFSAQQFPDLHSELNLSSLELGDSALYFCASSVDPRAGQTGELFFGEGSRLTVL.

The CDR3 bases are TGTGCCAGCAGCTCCGGGGGTTGGCCCCAGCATTTT. Translating gives CASSSGGWPQHF. This chain joins TRBV5-6 and TRBJ1-5; D is possibly TRBD1 (5 bases). The CDR3 sequence is 12 residues long. V lost 3 bases to trimming and J lost 9 bases, with 10 bases between them. Germline V gene sequence: CDR1 SGHDT, CDR2 YYEEEE.

The V call is TRBV19, the J call TRBJ2-7; D is ambiguous. This CDR3 comprises 13 residues. Trimming shortened V by 3 bases and J by 2 bases, and 8 bases separated the two germline ends. Germline CDR1 reads LNHDA; CDR2 reads SQIVND (reference sequence). This CDR3 is CASSIGYPYEQYF. The DNA for the CDR3 is TGTGCCAGTAGTATCGGTTACCCCTACGAGCAGTACTTC.

This chain joins TRBV6-5 and TRBJ2-5; D might be TRBD2 (5 bases). V lost 0 bases, J lost 1 base, and 9 bases lay in between. The CDR3 is 15 amino acids. Germline loops: CDR1 MNHEY, CDR2 SVGAGI. The CDR3 here is CASSYSRAGQETQYF. CDR3 nucleotides: TGTGCCAGCAGTTACTCGCGGGCAGGCCAAGAGACCCAGTACTTC.